Shown below are 4 T cell receptor beta chains from a single sample sequenced in a study of cytomegalovirus exposure and HLA in healthy donors. Use of 60 Vbeta and 13 Jbeta primers characterized the PCR. Assay: immunoSEQ multiplex PCR; the TCRdb copy retains only in-frame clones and omits some. The sample carries 110,000 to 150,000 clones, about 64% recorded once. Input material: PBMCs. These receptors all come from a man in his sixties in good health and CMV-seronegative.

The gene calls are TRBV5-1 and TRBJ2-7; 12 nucleotides agree with TRBD2. V shed 0 bases and J 2 bases; nucleotides not matched to a gene: 3. CDR1 and CDR2 (germline): SGHRS, YFSETQ. The CDR3 runs to 16 residues. Here the CDR3 DNA reads TGCGCCAGCAGCTTGGCTCTAGCGGGAGGGGCCTACGAGCAGTACTTC. Residues: CASSLALAGGAYEQYF.

The table lists this clone with a few counts. CDR3 DNA: TGTGCCAGCAGCTTAGAGGGACAGGGCACAGATACGCAGTATTTT. Protein sequence: CASSLEGQGTDTQYF. V and J are TRBV7-2 and TRBJ2-3; 8 bases agree with TRBD1. J lost 1 base, V lost 1 base, and 1 base had no gene match. Germline V gene lookup returns CDR1 SGHTA and CDR2 FQGNSA. The CDR3 covers 15 residues. The full variable domain, its missing parts supplied by reference TRBV7-2 and TRBJ2-3, is GAGVSQSPSNKVTEKGKDVELRCDPISGHTALYWYRQSLGQGLEFLIYFQGNSAPDKSGLPSDRFSAERTGGSVSTLTIQRTQQEDSAVYLCASSLEGQGTDTQYFGPGTRLTVL.

This chain connects TRBV28 to TRBJ2-5; D remains ambiguous. Trimming took 6 bases from V and 2 from J, leaving 13 bases between them. The CDR3 extends over 14 amino acids. CDR1 and CDR2 from the germline V gene are MDHEN and SYDVKM. The CDR3 sequence is CASSRATFQETQYF. The DNA of the CDR3 is TGTGCCAGCAGCCGTGCGACATTTCAAGAGACCCAGTACTTC.

Only a few counts were recorded for this clone. This CDR3 reads CASSESPGQGYEQYF. The CDR3, as DNA: TGTGCCAGCAGTGAAAGCCCCGGACAGGGGTACGAGCAGTACTTC. The V gene is TRBV6-1, the J gene TRBJ2-7; 9 bases match TRBD1. The ends lost 2 bases at V and 4 bases at J; junction bases unmatched: 6. The CDR3 is 15 amino acids. Germline CDR1 MNHNS, CDR2 SASEGT.